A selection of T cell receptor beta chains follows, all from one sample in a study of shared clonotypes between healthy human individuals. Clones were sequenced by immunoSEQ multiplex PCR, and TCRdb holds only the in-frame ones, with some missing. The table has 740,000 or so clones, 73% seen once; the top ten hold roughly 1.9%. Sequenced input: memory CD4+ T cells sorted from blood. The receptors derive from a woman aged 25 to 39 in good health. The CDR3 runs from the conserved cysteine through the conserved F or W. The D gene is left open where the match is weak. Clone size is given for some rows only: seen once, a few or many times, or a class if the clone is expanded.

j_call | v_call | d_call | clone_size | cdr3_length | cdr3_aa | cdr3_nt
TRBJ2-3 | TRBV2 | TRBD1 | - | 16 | CASSGGTGYGTDTQYF | TGTGCCAGCAGTGGCGGGACAGGGTATGGCACAGATACGCAGTATTTT
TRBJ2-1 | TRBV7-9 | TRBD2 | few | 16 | CASSSLAGGDLSGQFF | TGTGCCAGCAGCTCTTTAGCGGGAGGGGACCTTTCCGGGCAGTTCTTC
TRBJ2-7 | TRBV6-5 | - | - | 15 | CASSYSVGGSYEQYF | TGTGCCAGCAGTTACTCGGTCGGTGGCTCCTACGAGCAGTACTTC
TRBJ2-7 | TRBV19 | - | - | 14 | CASSILDNTYEQYF | TGTGCCAGTAGTATTCTAGACAATACCTACGAGCAGTACTTC
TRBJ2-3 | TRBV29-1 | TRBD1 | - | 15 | CSVEGRQGLTDTQYF | TGCAGCGTTGAAGGCCGACAGGGCCTCACAGATACGCAGTATTTT
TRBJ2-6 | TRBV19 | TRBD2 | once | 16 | CASDDSGIGGANVLTF | TGTGCCAGTGATGATAGCGGGATCGGTGGGGCCAACGTCCTGACTTTC
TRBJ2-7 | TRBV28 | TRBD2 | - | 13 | CATRPSGSYEQYF | TGTGCCACCCGTCCTAGCGGGAGCTACGAGCAGTACTTC
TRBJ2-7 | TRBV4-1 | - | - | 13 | CASSQVGQYEQYF | TGCGCCAGCAGCCAAGTAGGGCAGTACGAGCAGTACTTC
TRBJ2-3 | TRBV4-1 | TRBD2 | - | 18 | CASSQDLWAGGYTDTQYF | TGCGCCAGCAGCCAAGATCTATGGGCGGGAGGGTACACAGATACGCAGTATTTT
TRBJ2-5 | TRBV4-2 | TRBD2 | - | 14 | CASSQGGGRETQYF | TGTGCCAGCAGCCAAGGCGGGGGGCGAGAGACCCAGTACTTC
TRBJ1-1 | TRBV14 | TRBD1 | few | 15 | CASSRQGTANTEAFF | TGTGCCAGCAGCCGACAGGGGACGGCTAACACTGAAGCTTTCTTT
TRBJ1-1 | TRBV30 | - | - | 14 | CAWSVRAAGTEAFF | TGTGCCTGGAGTGTTAGGGCCGCGGGCACTGAAGCTTTCTTT
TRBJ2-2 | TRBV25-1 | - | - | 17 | CASSGSWSSPNTGELFF | TGTGCCAGCAGTGGGTCTTGGAGCTCCCCGAACACCGGGGAGCTGTTTTTT
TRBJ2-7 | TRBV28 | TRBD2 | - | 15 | CASSLRTSGMYEQYF | TGTGCCAGCAGTTTAAGGACTAGCGGGATGTACGAGCAGTACTTC
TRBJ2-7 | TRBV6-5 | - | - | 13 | CASSRDGSYEQYF | TGTGCCAGCAGCCGGGACGGATCCTACGAGCAGTACTTC
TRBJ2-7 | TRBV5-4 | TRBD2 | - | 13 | CASRTSGDYEQYF | TGTGCCAGCAGGACTAGCGGGGACTACGAGCAGTACTTC
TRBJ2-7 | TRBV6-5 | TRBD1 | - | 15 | CASRKRGTGSVEQYF | TGTGCCAGCAGGAAGAGGGGGACAGGATCCGTCGAGCAGTACTTC
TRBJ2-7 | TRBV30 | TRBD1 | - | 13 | CAWRPGTGGEQYF | TGTGCCTGGCGGCCCGGGACAGGGGGCGAGCAGTACTTC
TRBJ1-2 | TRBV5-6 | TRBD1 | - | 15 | CASSWTGDLGYGYTF | TGTGCCAGCAGCTGGACAGGGGATTTGGGGTATGGCTACACCTTC
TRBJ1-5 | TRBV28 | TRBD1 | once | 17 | CASSLHLRTGGNQPQHF | TGTGCCAGCAGTTTACATCTTCGGACAGGGGGCAATCAGCCCCAGCATTTT
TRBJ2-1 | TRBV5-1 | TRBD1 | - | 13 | CASSFGQANEQFF | TGCGCCAGCAGCTTTGGACAGGCCAATGAGCAGTTCTTC
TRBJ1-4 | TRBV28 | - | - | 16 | CASSSPWGFTNEKLFF | TGTGCCAGCAGTTCCCCCTGGGGGTTTACTAATGAAAAACTGTTTTTT
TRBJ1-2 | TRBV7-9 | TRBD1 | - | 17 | CASSQSGTGGAGWGYTF | TGTGCCAGCAGTCAATCAGGGACAGGGGGCGCTGGTTGGGGCTACACCTTC
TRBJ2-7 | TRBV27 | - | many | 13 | CASSKRSYYEQYF | TGTGCCAGCAGCAAACGGAGCTATTACGAGCAGTACTTC